Below, 11 T cell receptor beta chains from the same sample are listed, as sequenced in a study of neurological immune-mediated disorders. TCRdb re-called the 5' RACE reads through MiXCR, storing one row per CDR3 protein. The sample includes some 70,000 distinct CDR3 sequences, less than 5.5% of them seen just once. Sequenced sample: PBMCs. All receptors derive from a young man with multiple sclerosis.

This clonotype was recorded many times. V is TRBV5-5 and J is TRBJ2-5; D gene uncertain. Trimming pared 2 bases from V and 3 bases from J, leaving 8 bases between. The CDR3 runs to 13 residues. Germline CDR1 SGHKS, CDR2 YYEKEE (reference sequence). The chain's CDR3 is CASSFSGEETQYF. In DNA, the CDR3 is TGTGCCAGCAGCTTCAGTGGGGAAGAGACCCAGTACTTC.

This clonotype appeared many times. This sequence joins TRBV20-1 and TRBJ2-7, with a weak D call TRBD2 (6 bases). Germline CDR1 and CDR2: DFQATT and SNEGSKA (reference sequence). Trimming left V 1 base short and J 4 bases short, with 17 bases between. CDR3 length: 15 residues. CDR3 sequence: CSARAIGGATYEQYF. Here the CDR3 DNA reads TGCAGTGCTAGAGCTATCGGAGGGGCTACGTACGAGCAGTACTTC.

This clonotype was detected many times. The chain has TRBV9 and TRBJ2-7; D is unresolved. Germline V lookup: CDR1 SGDLS, CDR2 YYNGEE. CDR3 length: 15 residues. Trimming stripped 3 bases from V and 5 bases from J, with 18 bases between. The CDR3 sequence: CASSAGLFSNHEQYF. In DNA form, the CDR3 reads TGTGCCAGCAGCGCCGGCCTTTTTAGCAACCACGAGCAGTACTTC.

This clonotype was counted ten times or more. The rearrangement uses TRBV5-1 and TRBJ2-1; D may correspond to TRBD1 or TRBD2 (5 bases each). Germline CDR1 reads SGHRS; CDR2 reads YFSETQ. Trimming took off 2 bases at V and 7 bases at J, with 13 bases between the two ends. This CDR3 comprises 14 residues. This chain's CDR3 is CASSFSTGTNEQFF. In DNA, the CDR3 is TGCGCCAGCAGCTTCTCCACGGGGACGAATGAGCAGTTCTTC.

This clonotype came up many times. V and J are TRBV29-1 and TRBJ1-2, with D unclear. The germline V gene has CDR1 SQVTM and CDR2 ANQGSEA. CDR3 length: 12 amino acids. The V end lost 2 bases, the J end lost 4 bases, and 8 bases lay between the germline ends. CDR3 region: CSVETETYGYTF. CDR3 in DNA: TGCAGCGTTGAAACAGAAACCTATGGCTACACCTTC.

This clonotype was seen many times. This chain uses TRBV6-1 with TRBJ2-7, with a weak D call TRBD1 (6 bases). V was pared by 7 bases and J by 4 bases, with 14 bases between. This CDR3 has 13 residues. Germline lookup yields CDR1 MNHNS and CDR2 SASEGT. The CDR3 region is CASMTGVGYEQYV. The CDR3 DNA follows: TGTGCCAGCATGACAGGAGTTGGTTACGAGCAGTACGTC.

This clonotype was picked up many times. This sequence joins TRBV20-1 and TRBJ1-5; no clear D gene. The V and J ends lost 5 bases and 4 bases respectively, with 15 bases between them. The CDR3 is 14 amino acids. Per the germline V gene, CDR1 is DFQATT and CDR2 is SNEGSKA (reference sequence). The CDR3 DNA is TGCAGTGCTTCGGGAGGACGGAGAAATCAGCCCCAGCATTTT. The encoded protein is CSASGGRRNQPQHF.

This clonotype was seen repeatedly, ten times or more. Written as DNA, the CDR3 is TGCGCCAGCAGTCCCGATGGGCCCACCAATCAGCCCCAGCATTTT. This encodes CASSPDGPTNQPQHF. This chain connects TRBV5-1 to TRBJ1-5; D ambiguous. Trimming removed 5 bases from V and 3 bases from J, with 15 bases in between. The CDR3 covers 15 residues. Germline assignment: CDR1 SGHRS and CDR2 YFSETQ.

This clonotype was seen many times. The chain carries TRBV27 and TRBJ1-6; D gene unclear. The CDR3 consists of 16 residues. V was pared by 3 bases and J by 9 bases, with 18 bases between. CDR1 and CDR2 (germline): MNHEY, SMNVEV (reference sequence). CDR3 protein: CASSFVTSNWASPLHF. The CDR3 DNA reads TGTGCCAGCAGTTTCGTAACGTCGAATTGGGCTTCACCCCTCCACTTT.

The genes are TRBV5-1 and TRBJ1-6; the D is unclear. This CDR3 is built from 15 residues. CDR1 SGHRS and CDR2 YFSETQ come from the germline V gene. Trimming cost V 2 bases and J 5 bases, with 11 bases left between them. The CDR3 region is CASSFGPADNSPLHF. In DNA form, the CDR3 reads TGCGCCAGCAGCTTCGGTCCGGCTGATAATTCACCCCTCCACTTT.

This clonotype has ten or more counts. The V gene is TRBV11-2, the J gene TRBJ2-5; 9 nucleotides align to TRBD2. Looked up from germline, CDR1 is SGHAT and CDR2 is FQNNGV. The J segment lost 1 base and the V segment lost 1 base, leaving 1 base of the junction unmatched. This CDR3 region has 15 residues. This CDR3 reads CASSLGLAVQETQYF. CDR3 DNA sequence: TGTGCCAGCAGCTTAGGACTAGCGGTCCAAGAGACCCAGTACTTC.